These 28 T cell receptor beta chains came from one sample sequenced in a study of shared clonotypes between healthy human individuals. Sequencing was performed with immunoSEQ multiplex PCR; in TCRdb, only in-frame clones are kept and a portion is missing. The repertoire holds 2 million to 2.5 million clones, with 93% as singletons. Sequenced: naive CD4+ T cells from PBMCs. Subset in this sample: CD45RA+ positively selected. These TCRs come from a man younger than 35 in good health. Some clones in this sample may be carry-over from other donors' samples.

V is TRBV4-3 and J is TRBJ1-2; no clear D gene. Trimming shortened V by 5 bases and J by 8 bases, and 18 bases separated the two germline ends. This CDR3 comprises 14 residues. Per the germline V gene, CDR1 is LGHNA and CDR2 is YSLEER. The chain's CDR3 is CASSDSGRERGYTF. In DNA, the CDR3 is TGCGCCAGCAGCGATTCGGGCCGGGAGAGAGGCTACACCTTC.

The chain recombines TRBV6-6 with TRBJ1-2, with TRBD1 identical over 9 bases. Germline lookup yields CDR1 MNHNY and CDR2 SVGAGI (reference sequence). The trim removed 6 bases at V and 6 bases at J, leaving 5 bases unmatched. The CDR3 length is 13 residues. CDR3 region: CASSSWTGDGYTF. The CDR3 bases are TGTGCCAGCAGCAGTTGGACAGGGGATGGCTACACCTTC.

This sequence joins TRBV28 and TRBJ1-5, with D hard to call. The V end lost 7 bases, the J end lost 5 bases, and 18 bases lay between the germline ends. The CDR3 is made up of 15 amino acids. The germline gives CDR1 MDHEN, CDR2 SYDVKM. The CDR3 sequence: CASTLGHTRDQPQHF. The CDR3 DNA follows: TGTGCCAGCACCTTGGGCCACACCAGAGATCAGCCCCAGCATTTT. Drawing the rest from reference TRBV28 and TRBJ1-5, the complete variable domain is DVKVTQSSRYLVKRTGEKVFLECVQDMDHENMFWYRQDPGLGLRLIYFSYDVKMKEKGDIPEGYSVSREKKERFSLILESASTNQTSMYLCASTLGHTRDQPQHFGDGTRLSIL.

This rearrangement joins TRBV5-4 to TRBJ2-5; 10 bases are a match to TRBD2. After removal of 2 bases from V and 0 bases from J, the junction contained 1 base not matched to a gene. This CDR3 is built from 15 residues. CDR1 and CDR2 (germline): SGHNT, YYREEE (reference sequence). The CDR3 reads CASSLLAGHQETQYF. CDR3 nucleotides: TGTGCCAGCAGCTTACTAGCGGGGCACCAAGAGACCCAGTACTTC.

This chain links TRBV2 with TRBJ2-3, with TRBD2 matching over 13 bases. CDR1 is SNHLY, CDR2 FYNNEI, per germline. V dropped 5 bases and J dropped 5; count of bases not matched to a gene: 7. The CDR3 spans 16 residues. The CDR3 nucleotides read TGTGCCAGCAGTCCCGGGACTAGCGGGATGAGAGATACGCAGTATTTT. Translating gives CASSPGTSGMRDTQYF.

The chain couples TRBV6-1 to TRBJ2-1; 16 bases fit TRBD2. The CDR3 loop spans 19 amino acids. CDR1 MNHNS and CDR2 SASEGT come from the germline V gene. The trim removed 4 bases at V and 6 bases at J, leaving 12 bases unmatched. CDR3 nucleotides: TGTGCCAGCAGTGTGAGATCTGGGGGACTAGCGGGAGGGCCCAATGAGCAGTTCTTC. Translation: CASSVRSGGLAGGPNEQFF.

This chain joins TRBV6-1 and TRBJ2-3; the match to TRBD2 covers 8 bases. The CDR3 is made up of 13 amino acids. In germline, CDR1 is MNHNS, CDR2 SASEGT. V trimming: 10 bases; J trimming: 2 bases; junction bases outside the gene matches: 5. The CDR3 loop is CATQREPTDTQYF. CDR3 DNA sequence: TGTGCCACCCAGCGGGAGCCCACAGATACGCAGTATTTT.

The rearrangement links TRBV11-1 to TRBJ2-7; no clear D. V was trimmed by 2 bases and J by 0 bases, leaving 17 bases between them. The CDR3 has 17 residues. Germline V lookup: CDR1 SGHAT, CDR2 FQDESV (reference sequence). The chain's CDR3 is CASSLQWWEPSSYEQYF. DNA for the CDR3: TGTGCCAGCAGCTTACAATGGTGGGAACCTAGCTCCTACGAGCAGTACTTC.

The CDR3 DNA reads as TGTGCCAGCAGCATACAGGGTGCTAGCTGGGGTGAGCAGTTCTTC. As protein: CASSIQGASWGEQFF. V is TRBV5-4 and J is TRBJ2-1; D is perhaps TRBD1 (6 bases). Trimming pared 4 bases from V and 9 bases from J, leaving 20 bases between. Germline V CDR1 and CDR2: SGHNT, YYREEE (reference sequence). The CDR3 is made up of 15 amino acids.

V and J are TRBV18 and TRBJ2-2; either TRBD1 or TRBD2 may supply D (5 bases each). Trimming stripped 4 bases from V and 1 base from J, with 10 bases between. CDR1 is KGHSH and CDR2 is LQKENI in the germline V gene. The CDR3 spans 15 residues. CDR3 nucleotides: TGTGCCAGCTCACTCGGGACGGGGAACACCGGGGAGCTGTTTTTT. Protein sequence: CASSLGTGNTGELFF.

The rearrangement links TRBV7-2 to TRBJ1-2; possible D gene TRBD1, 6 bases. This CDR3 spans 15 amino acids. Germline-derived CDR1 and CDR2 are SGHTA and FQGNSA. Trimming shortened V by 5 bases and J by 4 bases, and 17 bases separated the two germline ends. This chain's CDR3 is CASSPGAGVGYGYTF. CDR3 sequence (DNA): TGTGCCAGCAGCCCGGGGGCAGGGGTTGGCTATGGCTACACCTTC. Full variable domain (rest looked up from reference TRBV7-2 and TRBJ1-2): GAGVSQSPSNKVTEKGKDVELRCDPISGHTALYWYRQSLGQGLEFLIYFQGNSAPDKSGLPSDRFSAERTGGSVSTLTIQRTQQEDSAVYLCASSPGAGVGYGYTFGSGTRLTVV.

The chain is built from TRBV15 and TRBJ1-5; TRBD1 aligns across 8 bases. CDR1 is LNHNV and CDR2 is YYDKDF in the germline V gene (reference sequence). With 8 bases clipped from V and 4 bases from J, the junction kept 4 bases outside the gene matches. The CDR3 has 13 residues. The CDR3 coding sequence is TGTGCCACCGGGACAGGCCGAAATCAGCCCCAGCATTTT. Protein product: CATGTGRNQPQHF.

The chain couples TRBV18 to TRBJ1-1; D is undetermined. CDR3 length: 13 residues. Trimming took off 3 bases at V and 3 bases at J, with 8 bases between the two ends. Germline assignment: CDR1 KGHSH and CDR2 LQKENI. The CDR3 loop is CASSPEADTEAFF. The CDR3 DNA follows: TGTGCCAGCTCACCCGAAGCGGACACTGAAGCTTTCTTT.

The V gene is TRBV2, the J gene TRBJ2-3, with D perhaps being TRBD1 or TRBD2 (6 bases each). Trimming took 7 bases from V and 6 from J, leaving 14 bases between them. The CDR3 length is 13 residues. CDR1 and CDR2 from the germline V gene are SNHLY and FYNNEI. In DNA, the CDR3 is TGTGCCAGCACTGTTGGGGGGCGCGATACGCAGTATTTT. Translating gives CASTVGGRDTQYF.

The CDR3 protein is CASSVIGVLDEQFF. The CDR3 DNA sequence: TGTGCCAGCAGCGTAATTGGGGTTTTGGATGAGCAGTTCTTC. The chain is built from TRBV9 and TRBJ2-1; D not certain. The V and J ends lost 1 base and 8 bases respectively, with 13 bases between them. The germline V gene encodes CDR1 SGDLS and CDR2 YYNGEE. There are 14 residues in the CDR3.

CDR3 sequence: CASSSKGQGNEKLFF. The CDR3 bases are TGTGCCAGCAGTTCAAAAGGACAGGGCAATGAAAAACTGTTTTTT. The V gene is TRBV6-5, the J gene TRBJ1-4; 8 nucleotides match TRBD1. Germline values: CDR1 MNHEY, CDR2 SVGAGI. Trimming took 4 bases from V and 5 from J; bases not matched to a gene: 6. This CDR3 has 15 residues.

The CDR3 is CASSTRTSDDYGYTF. Here the CDR3 DNA reads TGTGCCAGTAGTACTCGGACATCTGACGACTATGGCTACACCTTC. The J gene is TRBJ1-2, the V gene TRBV19; D possibly corresponds to TRBD1 (5 bases). V was shortened by 4 bases and J by 3 bases, with 15 bases between the two germline ends. The CDR3 has 15 amino acids. Germline V gene lookup returns CDR1 LNHDA and CDR2 SQIVND (reference sequence).

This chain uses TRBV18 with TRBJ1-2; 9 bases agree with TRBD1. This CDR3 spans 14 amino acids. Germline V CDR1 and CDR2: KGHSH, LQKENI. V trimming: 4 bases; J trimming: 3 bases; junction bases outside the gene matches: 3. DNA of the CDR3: TGTGCCAGCTCACTTGGGACAGGGTACTATGGCTACACCTTC. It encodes CASSLGTGYYGYTF. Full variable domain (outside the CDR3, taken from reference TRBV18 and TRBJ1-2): NAGVMQNPRHLVRRRGQEARLRCSPMKGHSHVYWYRQLPEEGLKFMVYLQKENIIDESGMPKERFSAEFPKEGPSILRIQQVVRGDSAAYFCASSLGTGYYGYTFGSGTRLTVV.

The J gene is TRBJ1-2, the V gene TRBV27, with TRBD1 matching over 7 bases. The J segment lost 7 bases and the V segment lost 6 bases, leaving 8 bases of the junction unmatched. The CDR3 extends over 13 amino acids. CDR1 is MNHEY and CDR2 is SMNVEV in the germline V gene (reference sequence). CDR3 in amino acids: CASRDTGEGGYTF. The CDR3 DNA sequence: TGTGCCAGCAGAGATACAGGGGAGGGTGGCTACACCTTC.

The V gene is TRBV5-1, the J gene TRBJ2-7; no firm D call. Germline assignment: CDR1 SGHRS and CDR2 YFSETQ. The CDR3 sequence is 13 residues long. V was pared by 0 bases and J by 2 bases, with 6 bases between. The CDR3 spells CASSLGSAYEQYF. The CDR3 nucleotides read TGCGCCAGCAGCTTGGGCAGTGCCTACGAGCAGTACTTC.

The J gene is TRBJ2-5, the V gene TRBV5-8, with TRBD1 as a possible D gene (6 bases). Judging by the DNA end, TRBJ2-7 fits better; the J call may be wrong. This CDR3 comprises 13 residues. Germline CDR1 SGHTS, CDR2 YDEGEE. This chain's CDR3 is CASSPGQLYEQYF. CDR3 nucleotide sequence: TGTGCCAGCAGCCCGGGACAACTCTACGAGCAGTACTTC.

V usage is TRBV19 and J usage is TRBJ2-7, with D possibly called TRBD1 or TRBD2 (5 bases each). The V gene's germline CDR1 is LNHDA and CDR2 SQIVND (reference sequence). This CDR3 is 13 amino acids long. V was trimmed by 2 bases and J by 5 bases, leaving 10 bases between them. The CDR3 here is CASSIRDRDEQYF. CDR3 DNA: TGTGCCAGTAGTATACGGGACCGGGACGAGCAGTACTTC.

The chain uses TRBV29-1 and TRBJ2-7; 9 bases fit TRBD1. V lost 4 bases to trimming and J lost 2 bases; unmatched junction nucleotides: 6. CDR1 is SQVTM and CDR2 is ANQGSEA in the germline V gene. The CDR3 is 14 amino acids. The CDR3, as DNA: TGCAGCGTTGGGCCGAGGACAGGGGCCTACGAGCAGTACTTC. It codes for CSVGPRTGAYEQYF.

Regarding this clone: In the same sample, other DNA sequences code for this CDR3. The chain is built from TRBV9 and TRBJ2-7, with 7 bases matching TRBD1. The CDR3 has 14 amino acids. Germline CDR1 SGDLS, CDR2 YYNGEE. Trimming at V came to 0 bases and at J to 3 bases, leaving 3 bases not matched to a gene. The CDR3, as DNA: TGTGCCAGCAGCGTAGGATCAGGGGGCTACGAGCAGTACTTC. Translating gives CASSVGSGGYEQYF.

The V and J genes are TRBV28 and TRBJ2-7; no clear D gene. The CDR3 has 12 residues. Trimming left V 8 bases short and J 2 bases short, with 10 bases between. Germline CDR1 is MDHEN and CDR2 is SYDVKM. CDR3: CASAPVPYEQYF. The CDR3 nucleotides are TGTGCCAGCGCCCCGGTCCCCTACGAGCAGTACTTC.

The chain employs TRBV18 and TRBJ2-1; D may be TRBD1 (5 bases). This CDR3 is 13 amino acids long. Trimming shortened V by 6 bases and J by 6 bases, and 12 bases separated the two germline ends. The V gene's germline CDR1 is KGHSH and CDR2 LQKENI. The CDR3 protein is CASSSDSANEQFF. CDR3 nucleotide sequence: TGTGCCAGCTCGTCCGACAGCGCCAATGAGCAGTTCTTC. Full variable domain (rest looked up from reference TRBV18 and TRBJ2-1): NAGVMQNPRHLVRRRGQEARLRCSPMKGHSHVYWYRQLPEEGLKFMVYLQKENIIDESGMPKERFSAEFPKEGPSILRIQQVVRGDSAAYFCASSSDSANEQFFGPGTRLTVL.

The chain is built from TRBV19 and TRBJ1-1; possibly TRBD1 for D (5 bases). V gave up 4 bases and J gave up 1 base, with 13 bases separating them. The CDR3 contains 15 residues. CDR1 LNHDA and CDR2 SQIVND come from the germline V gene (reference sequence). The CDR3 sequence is CASSKTTDPNTEAFF. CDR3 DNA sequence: TGTGCCAGTAGTAAGACGACAGACCCGAACACTGAAGCTTTCTTT.

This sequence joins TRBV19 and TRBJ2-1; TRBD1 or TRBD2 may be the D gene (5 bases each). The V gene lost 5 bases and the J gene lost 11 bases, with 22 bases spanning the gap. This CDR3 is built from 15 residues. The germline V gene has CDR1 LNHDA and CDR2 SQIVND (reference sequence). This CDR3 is CASSPRIERGRQQFF. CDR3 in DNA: TGTGCCAGTAGTCCACGAATTGAAAGGGGACGTCAGCAGTTCTTC.